A selection of T cell receptor beta chains follows, all from one sample in a study of cytomegalovirus exposure and HLA in healthy donors. Profiled with immunoSEQ multiplex PCR; TCRdb holds only in-frame clones, not every one. This listing includes about 160,000 clones. Sequencing input: PBMCs. The source is a woman in her fifties or sixties in good health and CMV-seronegative. Each CDR3 is given with its conserved first and last residue. A D gene is named only where the DNA matches it firmly.

j_call cdr3_length d_call v_call cdr3_aa cdr3_nt
TRBJ2-7 15 - TRBV5-1 CASSLARGVVYEQYF TGCGCCAGCAGCTTGGCCAGGGGGGTGGTCTACGAGCAGTACTTC
TRBJ2-7 15 - TRBV6-1 CASSPPGTKTYEQYF TGTGCCAGCAGTCCTCCCGGGACAAAAACCTACGAGCAGTACTTC
TRBJ2-7 14 TRBD2 TRBV27 CASSLLAGAYEQYF TGTGCCAGCAGTTTATTAGCGGGAGCCTACGAGCAGTACTTC
TRBJ1-1 14 TRBD1 TRBV5-1 CASSAGTENTEAFF TGCGCCAGCAGCGCCGGGACAGAAAACACTGAAGCTTTCTTT
TRBJ2-6 17 - TRBV11-2 CASSPQSGFGGANVLTF TGTGCCAGCAGCCCGCAATCAGGGTTTGGAGGGGCCAACGTCCTGACTTTC
TRBJ2-3 13 - TRBV2 CATRGDSSDTQYF TGTGCCACCAGGGGTGACTCCTCAGATACGCAGTATTTT
TRBJ2-6 15 - TRBV7-3 CASSYAISGANVLTF TGTGCCAGCAGCTATGCTATCTCTGGGGCCAACGTCCTGACTTTC
TRBJ2-7 13 TRBD1 TRBV6-1 CASSEGQGYEQCF TGTGCCAGCAGTGAGGGACAGGGTTACGAGCAGTGCTTC
TRBJ1-4 17 - TRBV19 CASSIDGGRTENEKLFF TGTGCCAGTAGTATAGATGGGGGCCGGACGGAAAATGAAAAACTGTTTTTT
TRBJ1-1 16 - TRBV7-2 CASPRPYTPLNTEAFF TGTGCCAGCCCGCGGCCATACACGCCTTTGAACACTGAAGCTTTCTTT
TRBJ1-1 14 TRBD1 TRBV9 CASSPWTGSTEAFF TGTGCCAGCAGCCCCTGGACAGGTAGTACTGAAGCTTTCTTT
TRBJ1-1 12 - TRBV29-1 CSVETPGAEAFF TGCAGCGTTGAAACCCCGGGGGCTGAAGCTTTCTTT
TRBJ2-1 15 TRBD1 TRBV19 CASSIQGRGPIEQFF TGTGCCAGTAGTATTCAGGGCAGGGGGCCTATAGAGCAGTTCTTC
TRBJ2-7 14 - TRBV19 CASSINPGGYEQYF TGTGCCAGTAGTATTAACCCAGGGGGGTACGAGCAGTACTTC
TRBJ1-1 12 - TRBV19 CASSIRRNAAFF TGTGCCAGTAGTATTAGGAGGAACGCAGCTTTCTTT
TRBJ2-5 12 TRBD1 TRBV2 CARTGLQETQYF TGTGCGAGGACAGGGCTCCAAGAGACCCAGTACTTC
TRBJ2-7 15 TRBD1 TRBV2 CASKGQGFPREEQYF TGTGCCAGCAAGGGACAGGGATTCCCTCGTGAAGAGCAGTACTTC
TRBJ1-2 18 TRBD1 TRBV27 CASSLSRTGTGDLYGYTF TGTGCCAGCAGTTTATCGCGGACGGGGACAGGGGATTTATATGGCTACACCTTC
TRBJ1-3 15 - TRBV7-2 CASSNFVGALNTIYF TGTGCCAGCAGCAACTTCGTGGGGGCCTTAAACACCATATATTTT
TRBJ2-3 13 - TRBV19 CASRARVTDTQYF TGTGCCAGTAGAGCGAGAGTCACAGATACGCAGTATTTT
TRBJ2-3 14 - TRBV5-4 CASTSRGSTDTQYF TGTGCCAGCACCAGCAGAGGGAGCACAGATACGCAGTATTTT
TRBJ2-1 15 - TRBV5-4 CASSRQWSSYNEQFF TGTGCCAGCAGCCGACAGTGGAGCTCCTACAATGAGCAGTTCTTC
TRBJ2-2 15 TRBD1 TRBV7-7 CASSPDRGVTGELFF TGTGCCAGCAGTCCAGACAGGGGAGTCACCGGGGAGCTGTTTTTT
TRBJ2-5 13 - TRBV6-5 CASSPREWETQYF TGTGCCAGCAGTCCCAGGGAATGGGAGACCCAGTACTTC
TRBJ2-7 18 TRBD1 TRBV4-2 CASSQSLAYDRDSYEQYF TGTGCCAGCAGCCAATCTCTCGCATATGACAGGGACTCCTACGAGCAGTACTTC
TRBJ1-2 14 TRBD1 TRBV28 CASSAETGGYGYTF TGTGCCAGCAGTGCTGAGACAGGGGGCTATGGCTACACCTTC
TRBJ2-1 16 - TRBV9 CASSVSDGSSYNEQFF TGTGCCAGCAGCGTTTCGGACGGGAGCTCCTACAATGAGCAGTTCTTC
TRBJ2-7 15 TRBD2 TRBV4-1 CASSPGTSFSYEQYF TGCGCCAGCAGCCCGGGGACTAGTTTCTCCTACGAGCAGTACTTC